This T cell receptor beta chain was captured in a study of shared clonotypes between healthy human individuals. This clone was counted between two and nine times. Here immunoSEQ multiplex PCR was the method, and the copy in TCRdb shows in-frame clones only, minus some. The top ten hold around 24% of the sample, which has 98,000 or so clones, around 68% seen once. Germline values: CDR1 SNHLY, CDR2 FYNNEI. Trimming removed 10 bases at V and 0 bases at J, with 15 bases between. The CDR3 sequence is 15 residues long. The TCR originated in a woman in her twenties or thirties in good health. The sample was memory CD8+ T cells sorted from blood. Subset: CD45RO+ cells pooled with CCR7-negative TemRA cells. The rearrangement joins TRBV2 to TRBJ2-2, with D perhaps TRBD1 (5 bases). CDR3 coding DNA: TGTGCCATTTCATCAGGGTTGGCGAACACCGGGGAGCTGTTTTTT. This sequence encodes CAISSGLANTGELFF.